The clone carrying this T cell receptor (beta chain) has more than one count but fewer than ten. What it recognizes is unknown. Construction of the TCRbeta library involved unique molecular identifiers. Each CDR3 protein is one row after TCRdb ran MiXCR on the PCR reads. Altogether about 980,000 distinct CDR3 sequences are present, roughly 29% being singletons, with the ten largest covering over 25%. CDR1 SQVTM and CDR2 ANQGSEA come from the germline V gene. The germline V and J ends were trimmed by 6 bases and 0 bases, with 11 bases remaining between them. The CDR3 loop spans 14 amino acids. The data were taken from a study of T-cell reconstitution after alpha-beta-depleted transplantation in children. Findings and caveats of the study: The origin of alpha-beta T cells about two months after transplant was reportedly several hundred expanded graft clones. T-cell counts and diversity at one year post-transplant came mainly from newly produced T cells.

The J gene is TRBJ2-2, the V gene TRBV29-1; TRBD1 might be the D (6 bases). Material: PBMCs, mostly from graft donor cells, obtained 360 days after TCRalphabeta/CD19-depleted stem cell transplant. This receptor was taken from a boy under two years old who had a stem cell transplant for SCID, so the T cells may come from the graft donor. Written as DNA, the CDR3 is TGCAGCGTCGACGACAGGACGAACACCGGGGAGCTGTTTTTT. Encoded protein: CSVDDRTNTGELFF.